Presented here are 25 T cell receptor beta chains from one specimen sequenced in a study of blood T cells in healthy people across ages. Sample-barcoded 5' priming and a J-beta primer mix drove a second PCR of roughly 6 to 12 cycles. TCRdb fed the 5' RACE reads into MiXCR, producing one record per CDR3 protein. The sample lists approximately 1,700,000 distinct CDR3 sequences, 35% to 50% occurring once. The sequenced material came from blood. These receptors all come from a human donor in good health.

The rearrangement uses TRBV7-9 and TRBJ2-5; D is possibly TRBD2 (6 bases). Gene TRBJ2-7 matches the end of the DNA better, so the J call may be wrong. This CDR3 comprises 14 residues. Germline CDR1 is SEHNR and CDR2 is FQNEAQ (reference sequence). The CDR3 loop is CASSLAGEEGEQYF. The DNA of the CDR3 is TGTGCCAGCAGCTTGGCTGGGGAGGAGGGCGAGCAGTACTTC.

The rearrangement joins TRBV9 to TRBJ1-1, with D tentatively TRBD1 (6 bases). Trimming shortened V by 0 bases and J by 7 bases, and 13 bases separated the two germline ends. The CDR3 runs 14 residues. The germline V gene has CDR1 SGDLS and CDR2 YYNGEE. In DNA form, the CDR3 reads TGTGCCAGCAGCGTAGCTACGGGGGGCGGTGAAGCTTTCTTT. Protein sequence: CASSVATGGGEAFF.

This clonotype was detected only a few times. The chain couples TRBV29-1 to TRBJ2-1, with TRBD2 identical over 10 bases. Trimming removed 1 base from V and 6 bases from J; junction bases left unmatched: 9. Germline assignment: CDR1 SQVTM and CDR2 ANQGSEA. The CDR3 covers 16 residues. CDR3 sequence reads: CSVEGGERGGLNEQFF. The CDR3, as DNA: TGCAGCGTTGAAGGGGGTGAGCGGGGGGGCCTCAATGAGCAGTTCTTC.

This clonotype has more than one count but fewer than ten. This chain links TRBV5-1 with TRBJ2-5, with TRBD1 matching 7 bases. The germline V gene has CDR1 SGHRS and CDR2 YFSETQ. CDR3 length: 17 residues. Trimming took 4 bases from V and 5 from J; bases not matched to a gene: 17. The CDR3: CASSLTGSYTPGETQYF. As DNA, the CDR3 is TGCGCCAGCAGCCTGACAGGGAGTTATACGCCGGGGGAGACCCAGTACTTC.

This clonotype was observed a handful of times. This chain joins TRBV7-2 and TRBJ2-5; TRBD2 aligns across 10 bases. Trimming took 7 bases from V and 4 from J; bases not matched to a gene: 6. This CDR3 spans 14 amino acids. Germline CDR1 reads SGHTA; CDR2 reads FQGNSA. DNA for the CDR3: TGTGCCAGCAACCAGCGGGGGGGAGGAGAGACCCAGTACTTC. This gives the protein CASNQRGGGETQYF.

This clonotype has more than one count but fewer than ten. This chain links TRBV7-8 with TRBJ2-7; 8 positions match TRBD1. J lost 3 bases, V lost 4 bases, and 8 bases had no gene match. The CDR3 is made up of 15 amino acids. CDR1 and CDR2 from the germline V gene are SGHVS and FQNEAQ. CDR3 loop: CASSSGTGWIYEQYF. The CDR3, as DNA: TGTGCCAGCAGCTCGGGGACAGGATGGATCTACGAGCAGTACTTC.

The table lists this clonotype with a count of one. The V call is TRBV9, the J call TRBJ2-3; tentatively, D is TRBD2 (6 bases). Germline loops: CDR1 SGDLS, CDR2 YYNGEE. The CDR3 sequence is 15 residues long. The V gene lost 0 bases and the J gene lost 6 bases, with 14 bases spanning the gap. Here the CDR3 reads CASSVGPGLWDTQYF. The CDR3 DNA reads TGTGCCAGCAGCGTAGGGCCGGGACTCTGGGATACGCAGTATTTT.

The rearrangement joins TRBV20-1 to TRBJ2-1; no definite D call. CDR1 and CDR2 (germline): DFQATT, SNEGSKA (reference sequence). V was shortened by 3 bases and J by 8 bases, with 17 bases between the two germline ends. The CDR3 extends over 14 amino acids. CDR3: CSARAWSVPYEQFF. The DNA for the CDR3 is TGCAGTGCTAGGGCGTGGAGCGTACCCTATGAGCAGTTCTTC.

This chain links TRBV12-3 or TRBV12-4 with TRBJ1-1; D call uncertain. The length of the CDR3 is 16 residues. Deletions cut 1 base from V and 4 bases from J, with 16 bases between. CDR3 protein: CASSLVDSELRTEAFF. In nucleotides, the CDR3 is TGTGCCAGCAGTTTAGTTGATTCGGAACTACGCACTGAAGCTTTCTTT.

This chain uses TRBV15 with TRBJ2-7; 10 nucleotides line up with TRBD1. CDR1 and CDR2 (germline): LNHNV, YYDKDF (reference sequence). The CDR3 consists of 15 residues. V lost 0 bases to trimming and J lost 7 bases; unmatched junction nucleotides: 6. The CDR3 DNA reads TGTGCCACCAGCAGAGATAAGGGACAGGGGTCTGAGCAGTACTTC. This sequence encodes CATSRDKGQGSEQYF.

This chain joins TRBV24-1 and TRBJ2-3; 10 nucleotides agree with TRBD2. With V trimmed by 5 bases and J by 2 bases, 6 bases remained unmatched. This CDR3 is 16 amino acids long. Looked up from germline, CDR1 is KGHDR and CDR2 is SFDVKD. In DNA form, the CDR3 reads TGTGCCACCAGTGCCAAACTAGCGGGATACACAGATACGCAGTATTTT. It yields the protein CATSAKLAGYTDTQYF.

The chain recombines TRBV20-1 with TRBJ1-1, with TRBD1 as a possible D gene (6 bases). The length of the CDR3 is 14 residues. The V and J ends lost 0 bases and 9 bases respectively, with 17 bases between them. Germline V gene sequence: CDR1 DFQATT, CDR2 SNEGSKA (reference sequence). CDR3 residues: CSARDGGAEVKAFF. DNA for the CDR3: TGCAGTGCTAGAGATGGGGGGGCGGAAGTTAAAGCTTTCTTT.

This clonotype was seen only a few times. A junction end diverges from the germline sequence, so it may reflect a read error. The V gene is TRBV6-2 or TRBV6-3, the J gene TRBJ2-3, with a tentative D call TRBD1 (6 bases). The CDR3 is 16 amino acids. Germline V gives CDR1 MNHEY, CDR2 SVGEGT. CDR3 DNA: TGTGCCGGCAGTTACTCGAGAGACAGGAGCACAGATACGCAGTATTTT. Translated: CAGSYSRDRSTDTQYF.

This clonotype was counted ten times or more. The chain carries TRBV29-1 and TRBJ2-5; D not certain. The germline CDR1 and CDR2 sequences are SQVTM and ANQGSEA. The CDR3 spans 13 residues. Deletions cut 3 bases from V and 0 bases from J, with 8 bases between. The CDR3 DNA reads TGCAGCGTTGACTCAGAACACCAAGAGACCCAGTACTTC. Encoded protein: CSVDSEHQETQYF.

This clonotype was seen more than once but under ten times. The J gene is TRBJ2-3, the V gene TRBV7-2, with D perhaps matching TRBD2 (6 bases). V was pared by 5 bases and J by 7 bases, with 10 bases between. This CDR3 has 12 residues. Germline loops: CDR1 SGHTA, CDR2 FQGNSA. CDR3 sequence: CASSTEGNTQYF. CDR3 coding DNA: TGTGCCAGCAGCACGGAGGGCAATACGCAGTATTTT.

The rearrangement joins TRBV20-1 to TRBJ2-3; the D is unclear. The CDR3 length is 13 residues. In germline, CDR1 is DFQATT, CDR2 SNEGSKA (reference sequence). V was clipped by 3 bases and J by 8 bases, with 15 bases between them. CDR3 region: CSARHLGLGTQYF. CDR3 bases: TGCAGTGCTAGGCACCTGGGTCTCGGTACGCAGTATTTT.

This clonotype occurred a few times. The chain employs TRBV20-1 and TRBJ2-3, with TRBD2 identical over 10 bases. Per the germline V gene, CDR1 is DFQATT and CDR2 is SNEGSKA (reference sequence). V was pared by 3 bases and J by 4 bases, with 4 bases of the junction left unmatched. The CDR3 covers 14 residues. The CDR3 loop reads CSASNSGGADTQYF. Written as DNA, the CDR3 is TGCAGTGCTAGTAACAGCGGGGGGGCAGATACGCAGTATTTT.

The chain combines TRBV29-1 with TRBJ2-2, with 7 bases matching TRBD2. This CDR3 spans 15 amino acids. Germline CDR1 reads SQVTM; CDR2 reads ANQGSEA. The V gene end was trimmed by 4 bases and the J gene end by 7 bases; junction bases not matched to a gene: 12. The CDR3 region is CSVGSWRGRHGELFF. The CDR3 DNA is TGCAGCGTTGGGTCCTGGCGGGGGAGGCACGGGGAGCTGTTTTTT.

This clonotype was seen a handful of times. The chain uses TRBV7-9 and TRBJ2-3; the D call may be TRBD1 or TRBD2 (6 bases each). This CDR3 contains 16 residues. Trimming took off 4 bases at V and 4 bases at J, with 18 bases between the two ends. CDR1 and CDR2 from the germline V gene are SEHNR and FQNEAQ (reference sequence). The CDR3 loop is CASSSLILAGADTQYF. Written as DNA, the CDR3 is TGTGCCAGCAGCTCACTCATACTAGCAGGGGCAGATACGCAGTATTTT.

This clonotype has only a few counts. The chain joins TRBV20-1 to TRBJ1-2; unclear D gene. The CDR3 length is 13 residues. Germline V gene sequence: CDR1 DFQATT, CDR2 SNEGSKA (reference sequence). V dropped 3 bases and J dropped 7 bases, with 15 bases sitting between them. In nucleotides, the CDR3 is TGCAGTGCTAGGAGGCCTAGTATCGGTGGCTACACCTTC. Amino acid sequence: CSARRPSIGGYTF.

This clonotype was recorded once. V and J are TRBV12-3 or TRBV12-4 and TRBJ1-2, with a tentative D call TRBD1 (5 bases). V lost 4 bases to trimming and J lost 6 bases, with 18 bases between them. This CDR3 contains 15 residues. The CDR3 loop is CASSWAGLGDDGYTF. In DNA form, the CDR3 reads TGTGCCAGCAGTTGGGCAGGGCTCGGAGATGATGGCTACACCTTC.

This clonotype was counted only a few times. The chain is built from TRBV12-3 or TRBV12-4 and TRBJ2-7; TRBD1 aligns across 11 bases. The CDR3 runs to 16 residues. After removal of 6 bases from V and 5 bases from J, the junction contained 12 bases not matched to a gene. Written as DNA, the CDR3 is TGTGCCAGCAGCCCCGTTGGACAGGGGGCTATAGACGAGCAGTACTTC. Encoded protein: CASSPVGQGAIDEQYF.

This chain uses TRBV20-1 with TRBJ1-1; D is unresolved. CDR1 is DFQATT, CDR2 SNEGSKA, per germline (reference sequence). V was shortened by 3 bases and J by 1 base, with 12 bases between the two germline ends. CDR3 size: 14 residues. CDR3 loop: CSASNGWANTEAFF. The CDR3, as DNA: TGCAGTGCTAGTAACGGTTGGGCGAACACTGAAGCTTTCTTT.

The J gene is TRBJ1-2, the V gene TRBV2; possibly TRBD1 for D (6 bases). Germline CDR1 reads SNHLY; CDR2 reads FYNNEI. Trimming shortened V by 3 bases and J by 5 bases, and 10 bases separated the two germline ends. This CDR3 region has 13 residues. The CDR3 bases are TGTGCCAGCAGTGATAACAGGGAATATGGCTACACCTTC. Translating it yields CASSDNREYGYTF.

For this clonotype: A read error may be the cause here, since a much bigger clone is one base away. The chain combines TRBV5-1 with TRBJ1-2, with TRBD1 identical over 9 bases. The CDR3 sequence is 15 residues long. Germline values: CDR1 SGHRS, CDR2 YFSETQ. CDR3 in amino acids: CASSPNPDRGSGYIF. CDR3 DNA: TGCGCCAGCAGCCCTAACCCGGACAGGGGAAGTGGCTACATCTTC.